This is a list of T cell receptor beta chains from one sample in a study of blood T cell repertoires in COVID-19. Using immunoSEQ multiplex PCR, the repertoire was profiled, and TCRdb retains in-frame clones only, with some absent. The sample has about 140,000 clones; approximately 88% are singletons. What was sequenced was peripheral blood. The source is a human donor in a cohort sampled during active COVID-19. The CDR3 runs from the conserved cysteine through the conserved F or W. The order of the fields is D gene, clone size, V gene, J gene, CDR3 protein, CDR3 DNA. A D gene is named only where the DNA matches it firmly. Not all rows give a size; the values are once, few, many and, for expanded clones, a class.

TRBD1,NA,TRBV7-7,TRBJ2-2,CASSPQGQVGTGELFF,TGTGCCAGCAGCCCACAGGGACAGGTGGGGACCGGGGAGCTGTTTTTT
NA,NA,TRBV24-1,TRBJ2-7,CATRQDLQGRYEQYF,TGTGCCACCAGGCAGGATTTGCAGGGGCGCTACGAGCAGTACTTC
TRBD2,NA,TRBV30,TRBJ2-5,CAWNPGLAGMETQYF,TGTGCCTGGAACCCCGGACTAGCGGGCATGGAGACCCAGTACTTC
NA,NA,TRBV6-1,TRBJ1-2,CASSDVQGINYGYTF,TGTGCCAGCAGTGACGTACAGGGAATTAACTATGGCTACACCTTC
NA,NA,TRBV7-2,TRBJ2-5,CASSWAVRDGGGETQYF,TGTGCCAGCAGCTGGGCCGTCCGCGACGGGGGAGGAGAGACCCAGTACTTC
TRBD2,NA,TRBV11-3,TRBJ2-3,CASSPGLAGFGDTQYF,TGTGCCAGCAGCCCGGGACTAGCGGGGTTCGGAGATACGCAGTATTTT
TRBD2,NA,TRBV13,TRBJ2-1,CASSPRHGGAYNEQFF,TGTGCCAGCAGCCCAAGGCACGGGGGGGCGTACAATGAGCAGTTCTTC
NA,NA,TRBV3-1/TRBV3-2,TRBJ1-6,CASSLSGRVGNNSPLHF,TGTGCCAGCAGCCTAAGCGGAAGGGTAGGGAATAATTCACCCCTCCACTTT
TRBD1,NA,TRBV4-1,TRBJ2-3,CASSRGQLQTDTQYF,TGCGCCAGCAGCCGGGGACAGCTACAAACAGATACGCAGTATTTT
TRBD1,NA,TRBV27,TRBJ1-2,CASRPGQGTSNYGYTF,TGTGCCAGCCGACCGGGACAGGGGACCTCTAACTATGGCTACACCTTC
NA,NA,TRBV4-2,TRBJ2-5,CASSRGSVLKETQYF,TGTGCCAGCAGCCGAGGCAGCGTCCTAAAAGAGACCCAGTACTTC
TRBD1,NA,TRBV7-9,TRBJ1-1,CASSLGQGRTEAFF,TGTGCCAGCAGCTTGGGACAGGGAAGGACTGAAGCTTTCTTT
NA,NA,TRBV11-1,TRBJ2-3,CASSLIPNTGGDTQYF,TGTGCCAGCAGCTTAATCCCCAACACCGGGGGAGATACGCAGTATTTT
TRBD1,NA,TRBV6-6,TRBJ2-7,CASSYGGQGLEQYF,TGTGCCAGCAGTTACGGGGGACAGGGCCTAGAGCAGTACTTC
TRBD1,few,TRBV7-9,TRBJ1-1,CASSLGGQNEAFF,TGTGCCAGCAGCTTAGGGGGACAGAATGAAGCTTTCTTT
NA,NA,TRBV7-9,TRBJ2-7,CASSLPGDYEQYF,TGTGCCAGCAGCTTACCGGGAGACTACGAGCAGTACTTC
NA,NA,TRBV13,TRBJ2-3,CASSLGDYSTDTQYF,TGTGCCAGCAGCTTAGGGGACTACAGCACAGATACGCAGTATTTT
NA,NA,TRBV5-1,TRBJ1-3,CASSLQAGNTIYF,TGCGCCAGCAGCTTACAAGCTGGAAACACCATATATTTT
NA,NA,TRBV29-1,TRBJ1-1,CSVEAARENTEAFF,TGCAGCGTTGAGGCGGCCAGGGAGAACACTGAAGCTTTCTTT
NA,few,TRBV7-2,TRBJ1-1,CASSLGKQGNTEAFF,TGTGCCAGCAGCTTAGGAAAACAGGGGAACACTGAAGCTTTCTTT
NA,few,TRBV6-1,TRBJ1-5,CASSEDSRNQPQHF,TGTGCCAGCAGTGAAGACAGTAGGAATCAGCCCCAGCATTTT
NA,NA,TRBV18,TRBJ1-6,CASSKNRDSPLHF,TGTGCCAGCTCAAAGAACAGGGATTCACCCCTCCACTTT
NA,NA,TRBV5-4,TRBJ1-2,CASSTPHGYTF,TGTGCCAGCAGCACACCACATGGCTACACCTTC
NA,NA,TRBV15,TRBJ1-3,CATSRDRVGNTIYF,TGTGCCACCAGCAGAGACAGGGTTGGGAACACCATATATTTT
NA,NA,TRBV2,TRBJ1-2,CASSATGLPAYGYTF,TGTGCCAGCAGCGCTACAGGGTTACCGGCCTATGGCTACACCTTC
NA,NA,TRBV27,TRBJ2-5,CASSFGGGETQYF,TGTGCCAGCAGTTTCGGGGGTGGAGAGACCCAGTACTTC
NA,NA,TRBV10-3,TRBJ2-7,CAISESIAGSSYEQYF,TGTGCCATCAGTGAGTCGATTGCGGGGAGCTCCTACGAGCAGTACTTC
NA,NA,TRBV5-5,TRBJ1-3,CASSLAGRWRNTIYF,TGTGCCAGCAGCTTGGCCGGCAGGTGGAGAAACACCATATATTTT
NA,NA,TRBV7-3,TRBJ2-5,CASSLTQGRGETQYF,TGTGCCAGCAGCTTAACGCAGGGGAGAGGTGAGACCCAGTACTTC
TRBD1,NA,TRBV2,TRBJ1-2,CASSVVRTGRNGYTF,TGTGCCAGCAGTGTGGTCCGGACAGGGAGGAATGGCTACACCTTC
NA,few,TRBV29-1,TRBJ2-7,CSVGLPYLHEQYF,TGCAGCGTTGGTCTTCCCTACCTCCACGAGCAGTACTTC
NA,NA,TRBV3-1/TRBV3-2,TRBJ1-2,CASSQSLGQLSYGYTF,TGTGCCAGCAGCCAATCGCTAGGACAGCTCTCTTATGGCTACACCTTC
TRBD1,NA,TRBV5-1,TRBJ2-3,CASSWGTGADADTQYF,TGCGCCAGCAGCTGGGGGACAGGGGCAGACGCGGATACGCAGTATTTT
NA,NA,TRBV19,TRBJ1-2,CASSPPPGEGYTF,TGTGCCAGTAGTCCCCCCCCCGGGGAAGGCTACACCTTC
NA,NA,TRBV18,TRBJ2-7,CASSPLGSYEQYF,TGTGCCAGCTCACCCCTCGGGAGTTACGAGCAGTACTTC
NA,NA,TRBV11-2,TRBJ1-5,CASSSNNQPQHF,TGTGCCAGCAGCTCTAACAATCAGCCCCAGCATTTT
NA,once,TRBV5-1,TRBJ1-1,CASSLVAGVNTEAFF,TGCGCCAGCAGCTTGGTGGCAGGGGTTAACACTGAAGCTTTCTTT
TRBD1,NA,TRBV7-8,TRBJ1-1,CASSPIGQGSTEAFF,TGTGCCAGCAGCCCCATCGGACAGGGGAGCACTGAAGCTTTCTTT
TRBD1,many,TRBV7-9,TRBJ1-4,CASSSQDRDIEKLFF,TGTGCCAGCAGCTCTCAGGACAGGGATATTGAAAAACTGTTTTTT
NA,many,TRBV19,TRBJ1-5,CASSIDWGGVSRPQHF,TGTGCCAGTAGTATAGATTGGGGAGGGGTTTCGCGTCCCCAGCATTTT
TRBD1,NA,TRBV3-1/TRBV3-2,TRBJ2-4,CASSFRTGPKNIQYF,TGTGCCAGCAGCTTCCGGACAGGGCCCAAAAACATTCAGTACTTC
TRBD1,NA,TRBV5-1,TRBJ1-1,CASSVGTANTEAFF,TGCGCCAGCAGCGTCGGGACAGCGAACACTGAAGCTTTCTTT
NA,NA,TRBV10-3,TRBJ1-3,CAISDRLGNTIYF,TGTGCCATCAGTGACCGACTGGGAAACACCATATATTTT